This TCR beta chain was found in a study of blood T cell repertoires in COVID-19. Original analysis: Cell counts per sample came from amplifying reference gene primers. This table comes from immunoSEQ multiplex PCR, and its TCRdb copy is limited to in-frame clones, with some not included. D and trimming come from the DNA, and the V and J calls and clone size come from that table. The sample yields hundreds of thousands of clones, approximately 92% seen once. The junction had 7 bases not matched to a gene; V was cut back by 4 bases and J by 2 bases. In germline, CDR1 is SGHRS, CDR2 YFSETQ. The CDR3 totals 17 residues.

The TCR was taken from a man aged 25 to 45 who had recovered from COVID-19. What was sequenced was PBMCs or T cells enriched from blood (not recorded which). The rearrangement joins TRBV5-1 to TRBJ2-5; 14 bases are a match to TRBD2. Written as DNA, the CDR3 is TGCGCCAGCAGCATTCCAAGACTAGCGGGAGGGCAAGAGACCCAGTACTTC. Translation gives CASSIPRLAGGQETQYF.